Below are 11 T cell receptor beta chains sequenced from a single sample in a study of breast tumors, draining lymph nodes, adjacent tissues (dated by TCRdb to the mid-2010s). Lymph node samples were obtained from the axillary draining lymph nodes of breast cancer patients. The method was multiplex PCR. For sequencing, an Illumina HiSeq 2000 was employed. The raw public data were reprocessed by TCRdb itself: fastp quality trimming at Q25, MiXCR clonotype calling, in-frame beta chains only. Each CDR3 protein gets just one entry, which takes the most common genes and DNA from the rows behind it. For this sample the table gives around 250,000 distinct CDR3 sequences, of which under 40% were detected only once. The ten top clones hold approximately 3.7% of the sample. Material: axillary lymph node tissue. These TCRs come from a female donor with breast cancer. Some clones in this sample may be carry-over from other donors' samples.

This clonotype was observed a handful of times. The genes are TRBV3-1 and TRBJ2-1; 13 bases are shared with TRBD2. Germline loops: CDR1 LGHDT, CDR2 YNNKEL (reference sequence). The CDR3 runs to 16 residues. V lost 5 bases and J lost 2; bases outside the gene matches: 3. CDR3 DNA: TGTGCCAGCAGCAGGACTAGCGGGGGTCCCTACAATGAGCAGTTCTTC. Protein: CASSRTSGGPYNEQFF.

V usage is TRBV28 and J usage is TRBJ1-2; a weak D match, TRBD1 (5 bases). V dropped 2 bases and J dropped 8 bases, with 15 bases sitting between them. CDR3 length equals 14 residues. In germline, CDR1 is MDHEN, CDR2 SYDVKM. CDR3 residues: CASSLMQGERGYTF. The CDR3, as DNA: TGTGCCAGCAGTTTAATGCAGGGAGAACGCGGCTACACCTTC.

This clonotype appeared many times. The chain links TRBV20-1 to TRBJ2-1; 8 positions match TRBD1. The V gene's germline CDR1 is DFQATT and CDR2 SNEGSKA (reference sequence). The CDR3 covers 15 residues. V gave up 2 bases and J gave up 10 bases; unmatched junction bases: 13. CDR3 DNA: TGCAGTGCTAGACCTGCCAGGACAGGGCCGCACGAGCAGTTCTTC. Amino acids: CSARPARTGPHEQFF.

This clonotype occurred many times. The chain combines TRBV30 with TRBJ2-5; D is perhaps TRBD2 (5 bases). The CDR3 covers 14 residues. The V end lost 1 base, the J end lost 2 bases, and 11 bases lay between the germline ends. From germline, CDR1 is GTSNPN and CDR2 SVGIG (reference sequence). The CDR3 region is CAWSGEIRQETQYF. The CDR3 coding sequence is TGTGCCTGGAGTGGGGAGATCCGTCAAGAGACCCAGTACTTC.

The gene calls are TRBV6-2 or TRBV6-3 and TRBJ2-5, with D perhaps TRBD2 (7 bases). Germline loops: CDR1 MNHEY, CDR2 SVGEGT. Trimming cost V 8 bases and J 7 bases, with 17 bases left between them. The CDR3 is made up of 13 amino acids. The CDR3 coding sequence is TGTGCCAGCCCAAGGGGGGGGCGCGGGACCCAGTACTTC. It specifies CASPRGGRGTQYF.

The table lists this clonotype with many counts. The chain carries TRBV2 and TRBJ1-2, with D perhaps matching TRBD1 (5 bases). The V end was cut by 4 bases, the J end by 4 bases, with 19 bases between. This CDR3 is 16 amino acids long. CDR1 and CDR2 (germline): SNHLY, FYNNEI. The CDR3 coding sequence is TGTGCCAGCAGTGGAGGGGTGGGCTTTAGAGGCTATGGCTACACCTTC. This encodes CASSGGVGFRGYGYTF.

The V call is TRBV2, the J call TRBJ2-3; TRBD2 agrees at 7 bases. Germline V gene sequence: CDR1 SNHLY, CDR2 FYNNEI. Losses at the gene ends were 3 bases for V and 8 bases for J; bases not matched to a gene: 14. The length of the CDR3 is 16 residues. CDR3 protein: CASSDMASGSGLTQYF. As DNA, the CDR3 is TGTGCCAGCAGTGATATGGCTAGCGGCAGTGGTCTTACGCAGTATTTT.

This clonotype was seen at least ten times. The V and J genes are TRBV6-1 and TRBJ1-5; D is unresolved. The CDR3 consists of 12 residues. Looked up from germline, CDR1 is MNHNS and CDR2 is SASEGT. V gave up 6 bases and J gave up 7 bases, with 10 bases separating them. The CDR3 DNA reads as TGTGCCAGCAGAGCTGCAAACCAGCCCCAGCATTTT. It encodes CASRAANQPQHF.

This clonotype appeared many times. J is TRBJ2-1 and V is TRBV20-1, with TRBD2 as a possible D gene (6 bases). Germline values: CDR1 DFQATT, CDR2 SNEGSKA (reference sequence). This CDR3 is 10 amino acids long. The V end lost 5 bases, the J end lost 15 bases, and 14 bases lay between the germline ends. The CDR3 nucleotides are TGCAGTGCTCTTCGGGAGTATCTGTTCTTC. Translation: CSALREYLFF.

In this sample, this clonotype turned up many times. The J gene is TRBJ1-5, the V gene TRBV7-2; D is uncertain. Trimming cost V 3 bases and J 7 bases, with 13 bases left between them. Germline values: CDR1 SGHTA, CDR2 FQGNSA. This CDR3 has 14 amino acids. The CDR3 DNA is TGTGCCAGCAGCTTCGGGGTAGGAGAACAGCCCCAGCATTTT. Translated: CASSFGVGEQPQHF.

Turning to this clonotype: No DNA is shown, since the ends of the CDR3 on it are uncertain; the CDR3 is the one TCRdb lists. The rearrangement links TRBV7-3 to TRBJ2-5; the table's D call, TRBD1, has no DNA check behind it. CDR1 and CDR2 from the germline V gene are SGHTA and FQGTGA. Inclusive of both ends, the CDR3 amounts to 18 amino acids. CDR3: CASSPAGGGELFFGTQYF.